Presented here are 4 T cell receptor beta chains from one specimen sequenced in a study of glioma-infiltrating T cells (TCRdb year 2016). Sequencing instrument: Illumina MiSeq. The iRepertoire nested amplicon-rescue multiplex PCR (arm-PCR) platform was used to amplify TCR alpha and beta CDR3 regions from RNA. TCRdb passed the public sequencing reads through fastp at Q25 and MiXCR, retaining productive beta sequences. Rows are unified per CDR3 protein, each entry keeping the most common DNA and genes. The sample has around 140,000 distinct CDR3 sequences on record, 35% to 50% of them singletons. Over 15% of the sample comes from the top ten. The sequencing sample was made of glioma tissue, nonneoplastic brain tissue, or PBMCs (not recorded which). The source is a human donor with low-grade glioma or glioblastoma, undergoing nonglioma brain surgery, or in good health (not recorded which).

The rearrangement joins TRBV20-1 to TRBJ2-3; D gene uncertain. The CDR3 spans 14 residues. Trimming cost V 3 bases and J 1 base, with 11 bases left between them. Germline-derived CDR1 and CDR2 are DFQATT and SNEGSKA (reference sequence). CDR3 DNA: TGCAGTGCTAGGGAACCCATAGGCACAGATACGCAGTATTTT. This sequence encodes CSAREPIGTDTQYF.

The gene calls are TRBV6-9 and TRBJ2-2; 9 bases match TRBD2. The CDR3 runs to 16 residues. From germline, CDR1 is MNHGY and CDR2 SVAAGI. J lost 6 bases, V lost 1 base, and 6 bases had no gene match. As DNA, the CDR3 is TGTGCCAGCAGTTATTATTTAGCGGGAGTATCCGGGGAGCTGTTTTTT. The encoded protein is CASSYYLAGVSGELFF.

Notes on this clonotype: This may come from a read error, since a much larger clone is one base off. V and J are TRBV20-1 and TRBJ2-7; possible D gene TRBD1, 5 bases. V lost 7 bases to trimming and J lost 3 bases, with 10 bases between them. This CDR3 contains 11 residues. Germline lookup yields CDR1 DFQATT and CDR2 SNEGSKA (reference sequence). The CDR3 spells CSGRTHYEQYF. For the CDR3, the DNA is TGCAGTGGTAGGACACACTACGAGCAGTACTTC.

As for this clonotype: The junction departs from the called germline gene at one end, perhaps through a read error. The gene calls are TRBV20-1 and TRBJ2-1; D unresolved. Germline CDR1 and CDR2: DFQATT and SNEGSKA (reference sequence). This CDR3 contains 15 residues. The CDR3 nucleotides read TGCAGTGCCCAGCCAGGAGAAACCTTCTACAATGATCAGTTCTTC. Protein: CSAQPGETFYNDQFF.